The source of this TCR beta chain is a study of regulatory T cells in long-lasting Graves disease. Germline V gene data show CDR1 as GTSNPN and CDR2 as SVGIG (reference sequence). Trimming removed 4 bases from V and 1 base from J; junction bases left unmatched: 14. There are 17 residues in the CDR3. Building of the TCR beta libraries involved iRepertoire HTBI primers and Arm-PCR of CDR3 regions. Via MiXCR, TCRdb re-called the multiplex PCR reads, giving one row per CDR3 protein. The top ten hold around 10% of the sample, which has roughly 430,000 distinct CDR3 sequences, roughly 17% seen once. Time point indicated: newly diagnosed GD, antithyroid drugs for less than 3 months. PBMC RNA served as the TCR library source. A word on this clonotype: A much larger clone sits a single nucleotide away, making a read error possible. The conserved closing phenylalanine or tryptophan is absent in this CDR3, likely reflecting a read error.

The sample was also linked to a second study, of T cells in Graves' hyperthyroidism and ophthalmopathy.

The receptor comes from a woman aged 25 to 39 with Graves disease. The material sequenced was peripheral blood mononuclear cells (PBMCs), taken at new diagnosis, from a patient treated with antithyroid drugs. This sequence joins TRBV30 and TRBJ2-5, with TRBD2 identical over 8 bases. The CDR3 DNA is TGTGCCTGGAAGCGGGAGATTTCTAGGCCTCCCCAAGAGACCCAGTACTCC. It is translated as CAWKREISRPPQETQYS.